This is a list of T cell receptor beta chains from one sample in a study of T cell responses to AZD1222 COVID-19 vaccine. Sequenced by immunoSEQ multiplex PCR; TCRdb stores in-frame clones only, minus some. In the table there are some 100,000 clones, about 87% of which are singletons. Sequencing used peripheral blood, obtained 28 days after the second AZD1222 dose. The source is an adult who received the AZD1222 COVID-19 vaccine. Each CDR3 is given with its conserved first and last residue. The D gene is left open where the match is weak. Clone size is not always given. Where it is, it says once, few, many or a class for expanded clones.

v_gene	j_gene	abundance	d_gene	CDR3nt	CDR3aa
TRBV12-3/TRBV12-4	TRBJ2-1	.	.	TGTGCCAGCAGTTTCGGGCCGTCCAATGAGCAGTTCTTC	CASSFGPSNEQFF
TRBV4-1	TRBJ1-2	.	.	TGCGCCAGCAGCCAACCCCGGGAGTCTAATGGCTACACCTTC	CASSQPRESNGYTF
TRBV4-3	TRBJ1-1	.	TRBD1	TGCGCCAGCAGCCAAGAGACAGGGTTGAACACTGAAGCTTTCTTT	CASSQETGLNTEAFF
TRBV30	TRBJ1-2	.	.	TGTGCCTGGAGTGATCCCTCCCGTGGGGCCCGCTGGAACTATGGCTACACCTTC	CAWSDPSRGARWNYGYTF
TRBV29-1	TRBJ2-1	.	.	TGCAGCGCCTCAATGACCTCCTACAATGAGCAGTTCTTC	CSASMTSYNEQFF
TRBV3-1/TRBV3-2	TRBJ1-2	.	TRBD1	TGTGCCAGCAGCCAGGGGACAGGGTTGAACTATGGCTACACCTTC	CASSQGTGLNYGYTF
TRBV7-8	TRBJ1-2	.	.	TGTGCCAGCAGCTTAAGGGTCGCCGCCTTCTATGGCTACACCTTC	CASSLRVAAFYGYTF
TRBV12-3/TRBV12-4	TRBJ1-5	once	.	TGTGCCAGCAGTTTCGACAGGTATCAGCCCCAGCATTTT	CASSFDRYQPQHF
TRBV6-2/TRBV6-3	TRBJ2-4	.	TRBD1	TGTGCCAGCAGTACCTACTCCGGGACAGGGGGCGCATATAACATTCAGTACTTC	CASSTYSGTGGAYNIQYF
TRBV11-2	TRBJ2-2	.	TRBD1	TGTGCCAGCAGCTTCGACAGGGCGAACACCGGGGAGCTGTTTTTT	CASSFDRANTGELFF
TRBV28	TRBJ2-5	.	.	TGTGCCAGCAGGAGGACGCGAGCGGTTTCAAGGGAGACCCAGTACTTC	CASRRTRAVSRETQYF
TRBV2	TRBJ2-7	.	.	TGTGCCAGCAGTGGGCCATCACGGGGACCCTACGAGCAGTACTTC	CASSGPSRGPYEQYF
TRBV10-3	TRBJ1-1	.	.	TGTGCCATCGGATCAGGGAACACTGAAGCTTTCTTT	CAIGSGNTEAFF
TRBV5-1	TRBJ2-7	.	.	TGCGCCAGCAGCTTGACTTTAGGGGGCGAGCAGTACTTC	CASSLTLGGEQYF
TRBV18	TRBJ1-1	.	.	TGTGCCAGCTCAATGGGACAAACAAACACTGAAGCTTTCTTT	CASSMGQTNTEAFF
TRBV11-3	TRBJ2-3	.	.	TGTGCCAGCAGCTTAGTCTTCGGACACACAGATACGCAGTATTTT	CASSLVFGHTDTQYF
TRBV2	TRBJ1-5	few	.	TGTGCCAGCAGTGAGGGGGTAAGACAGCCCCAGCATTTT	CASSEGVRQPQHF
TRBV4-2	TRBJ2-3	.	TRBD2	TGTGCCAGCAGCCAAACCACTAGCGGGGGTGGAACAGATACGCAGTATTTT	CASSQTTSGGGTDTQYF
TRBV29-1	TRBJ2-3	.	TRBD2	TGCAGCGTCCGCGGAGGGCGGGAGGATGCAGATACGCAGTATTTT	CSVRGGREDADTQYF
TRBV21-1	TRBJ1-1	.	.	TGTGCCAGCAGCACGGGAGGGCGAAACACTGAAGCTTTCTTT	CASSTGGRNTEAFF
TRBV27	TRBJ2-7	.	TRBD2	TGTGCCAGCAGTTTACCGGCGCGGGGGTCTTCCGAGCAGTACTTC	CASSLPARGSSEQYF
TRBV16	TRBJ2-5	.	.	TGTGCCAGCAGCAAAGGGGGGAAAGAGACCCAGTACTTC	CASSKGGKETQYF
TRBV6-5	TRBJ1-5	few	.	TGTGCCAGCAGTTCAAATCGACAGGCTCAGGGGCCCCAGCATTTT	CASSSNRQAQGPQHF
TRBV18	TRBJ2-5	few	.	TGTGCCAGCTCATTAGAGGGGAGCGGGTCCAAGGAGACCCAGTACTTC	CASSLEGSGSKETQYF
TRBV7-9	TRBJ2-7	few	.	TGTGCCAGCAGCTTATCGGAGAAGCAGTACTTC	CASSLSEKQYF
TRBV3-1/TRBV3-2	TRBJ1-2	.	.	TGTGCCAGCAGCCAAGTAGCGGACAGTCCTCGCGGCTACACCTTC	CASSQVADSPRGYTF
TRBV7-2	TRBJ1-2	.	TRBD1	TGTGCCAGCAGCTACACAGGGGGATACGGCTACACCTTC	CASSYTGGYGYTF
TRBV6-5	TRBJ1-2	.	.	TGTGCCAGCAGTTACTCGAGACAGGCTGATGGCTACACCTTC	CASSYSRQADGYTF
TRBV7-2	TRBJ2-3	.	.	TGTGCCAGCAGCTTAGGACTAGGGTACGATACGCAGTATTTT	CASSLGLGYDTQYF
TRBV7-2	TRBJ1-2	once	.	TGTGCCAGCAGCCTCTACGGACAGAGCTACACCTTC	CASSLYGQSYTF
TRBV27	TRBJ1-6	.	.	TGTGCCAGCAGTTTATCGGGGGATAATTCACCCCTCCACTTT	CASSLSGDNSPLHF
TRBV25-1	TRBJ2-2	.	.	TGTGCCAGCAGTGACAGGGGTTACACCGGGGAGCTGTTTTTT	CASSDRGYTGELFF
TRBV18	TRBJ1-2	.	.	TGTGCCAGCTCACCAAGGGACACCTATGGCTACACCTTC	CASSPRDTYGYTF
TRBV14	TRBJ2-3	few	TRBD2	TGTGCCAGCAGCCGAACTAGCGGGGGCACAGATACGCAGTATTTT	CASSRTSGGTDTQYF
TRBV3-1/TRBV3-2	TRBJ2-7	.	.	TGTGCCAGCAGCCAAGTAGGCGTTAAGGGCTACGAGCAGTACTTC	CASSQVGVKGYEQYF
TRBV6-4	TRBJ2-2	.	TRBD1	TGTGCCAGCAGTGACTCGGGACAGGGGAACACCGGGGAGCTGTTTTTT	CASSDSGQGNTGELFF
TRBV19	TRBJ2-3	.	TRBD1	TGTGCCAGTAGTCAACAGGGGGTGGTAGATACGCAGTATTTT	CASSQQGVVDTQYF
TRBV11-2	TRBJ1-4	.	TRBD1	TGTGCCAGCAGCGCGTACAGGGGGCATTTGGATGAAAAACTGTTTTTT	CASSAYRGHLDEKLFF
TRBV30	TRBJ1-3	.	.	TGTGCCTGGAGTGTAGGGGGATCTGGAAACACCATATATTTT	CAWSVGGSGNTIYF
TRBV4-1	TRBJ1-4	few	.	TGCGCCAGCAGCCAAGAACGGGGAGCGGGTAATGAAAAACTGTTTTTT	CASSQERGAGNEKLFF
TRBV6-5	TRBJ2-1	few	.	TGTGCCAGCGTTTGGTACAATGAGCAGTTCTTC	CASVWYNEQFF
TRBV19	TRBJ1-2	.	TRBD1	TGTGCCAGTAGCACCGGGACAGTCTATGGCTACACCTTC	CASSTGTVYGYTF
TRBV12-3/TRBV12-4	TRBJ2-7	.	.	TGTGCCAGCAGTTTGCGTCAGGGGGGTGAGCAGTACTTC	CASSLRQGGEQYF
TRBV28	TRBJ2-2	.	.	TGTGCCAGCAGTCGTCCGGATCTACCGACCGGGGAGCTGTTTTTT	CASSRPDLPTGELFF
TRBV10-3	TRBJ2-2	.	TRBD2	TGTGCCATCGCCGGAGCGGGAGGGCCCGGCGGGGAGCTGTTTTTT	CAIAGAGGPGGELFF
TRBV7-2	TRBJ1-4	.	TRBD1	TGTGCCAGCAGCCGCGCAGGGGGCGCAGGTGAAAAACTGTTTTTT	CASSRAGGAGEKLFF